Listed below are T cell receptor beta chains from one sample, sequenced in a study of monozygotic twins with inflammatory bowel disease. TCRdb re-called the 5' RACE reads and catalogs CDR3 proteins one per entry, DNA excluded. Here the sample table reports just over 300,000 distinct CDR3 sequences. What was sequenced was blood. These receptors were taken from a human donor with ulcerative colitis or Crohn's disease, or a healthy co-twin of an affected twin (not recorded which). Both conserved end residues are part of each CDR3.

j_gene,v_gene,CDR3aa
TRBJ2-1,TRBV6-5,CASSSQEGLAGSNEQFF
TRBJ2-1,TRBV21-1,CASSKGVGFTDEQFF
TRBJ2-2,TRBV30,CAWTFSTGELFF
TRBJ1-4,TRBV20-1,CSATGHLNEKLFF
TRBJ2-7,TRBV6-5,CASSSRLAGSYEQYF
TRBJ2-3,TRBV27,CASSFRRTSTDTQYF
TRBJ2-7,TRBV5-4,CASSLRGDRWGYEQYF
TRBJ2-1,TRBV7-2,CASSKAGGPEQFF
TRBJ2-3,TRBV12-3/TRBV12-4,CASSLILSLVDTQYF
TRBJ2-2,TRBV28,CASSRTGTTFTGELFF
TRBJ2-5,TRBV7-2,CASSPQGSGQETQYF
TRBJ2-2,TRBV19,CASSLLPGGELFF
TRBJ1-2,TRBV18,CASSPDILRGYTF
TRBJ2-1,TRBV5-1,CASSFDRYNEQFF
TRBJ1-2,TRBV7-8,CASRRNRGDGYTF
TRBJ2-3,TRBV14,CASSLSGKTDTQYF
TRBJ1-5,TRBV6-2/TRBV6-3,CASTREGGDSNQPQHF
TRBJ2-7,TRBV10-3,CAIALGGKVYEQYF
TRBJ2-5,TRBV7-8,CASSSRTGRRTQYF
TRBJ2-7,TRBV11-2,CASRDIYEQYF
TRBJ1-1,TRBV2,CASSDLVGSTEAFF
TRBJ2-2,TRBV28,CASNSADRAAKVGPGELFF
TRBJ2-2,TRBV5-6,CASSLGTSGADTGELFF
TRBJ1-2,TRBV2,CASSVPGQGDGYTF
TRBJ2-1,TRBV7-3,CASSLNPSGVGDEQFF
TRBJ2-1,TRBV14,CASRMTSGGNEQFF
TRBJ2-1,TRBV6-5,CASSLTPGSTYNEQFF
TRBJ2-2,TRBV11-3,CASSPRAGNTGELFF
TRBJ2-5,TRBV4-3,CASSQDWAGTAETQYF
TRBJ2-2,TRBV5-1,CASSFSGRSEAGELFF
TRBJ2-5,TRBV11-3,CASSPTSGETQYF
TRBJ2-1,TRBV6-2/TRBV6-3,CASSNHRNEQFF
TRBJ1-4,TRBV6-5,CASSYSQGNEKLFF
TRBJ2-1,TRBV28,CASSPMGLAGGHGVDEQFF
TRBJ1-5,TRBV12-3/TRBV12-4,CASSLWGGDQPQHF
TRBJ1-2,TRBV19,CASSSGTAGDYGYTF
TRBJ2-7,TRBV19,CASSIDGTYEQYF
TRBJ2-7,TRBV12-3/TRBV12-4,CASTDSFGAEQYF
TRBJ1-2,TRBV6-2/TRBV6-3,CASKKGVGYTF
TRBJ2-5,TRBV7-3,CASSHGSTKGTQYF
TRBJ2-7,TRBV7-2,CASSRPGTGFHEQYF
TRBJ1-6,TRBV6-5,CASSYMAGNSPLHF
TRBJ2-1,TRBV6-1,CASSPEGTGSYNEQFF
TRBJ1-4,TRBV28,CATRGNEKLFF
TRBJ2-2,TRBV20-1,CSANPPGLMVGELFF
TRBJ2-5,TRBV20-1,CSACSTGALRETQYF
TRBJ2-3,TRBV6-1,CASSHGGGSTDTQYF
TRBJ2-1,TRBV7-9,CASSPRSGDGEQFF
TRBJ1-5,TRBV28,CASSLWVQNQPQHF
TRBJ2-7,TRBV7-9,CASNPLQGPYEQYF